The entry that follows covers one T cell receptor (beta chain) sequence. The antigen is unknown. TCRdb redid the calling of the reads with MiXCR, one entry per CDR3 protein. This sample has roughly 570,000 distinct CDR3 sequences, with 35% to 50% found just once. The CDR3 sequence is 15 residues long. V was trimmed by 4 bases and J by 5 bases, leaving 17 bases between them. Germline CDR1 reads LGHNA; CDR2 reads YSLEER. The data were obtained in a study of T cell repertoires in cytomegalovirus infection. Study-level background: The study used recently identified HLA-C-restricted and well-studied HLA-B-restricted CMV epitopes. CMV infection plus the matching HLA type was flagged by public TCR beta signatures.

Overall study findings and caveats: Across the ex vivo response, the dominant clonotypes were HLA-C-restricted CMV-specific TCR beta clonotypes. Summed public TCR beta family frequency identified CMV carriers bearing the relevant HLA.

The chain couples TRBV4-3 to TRBJ1-1; possibly TRBD1 for D (5 bases). The clonotype was recovered from a human donor in good health (CMV status not recorded). Some clones in this sample may be carry-over from other donors' samples. The sequencing here drew on cultured PBMCs, taken from culture after CMV antigen stimulation. CDR3 in DNA: TGCGCCAGCAGCCGGGGTGGGGGTGAAAGGACTGAAGCTTTCTTT. It codes for CASSRGGGERTEAFF.